Below are 8 T cell receptor beta chains sequenced from a single sample in a study of PD-1 blockade in classical Hodgkin lymphoma. Regarding time point: cycle 4 day 1 (C4D1), after 6 weeks of nivolumab. The patients all showed relapse after autologous stem cell transplantation, while their brentuximab vedotin exposure varied. CD8+ T cell isolation from thawed PBMCs was performed by magnetic negative selection. TCRdb's table, derived via immunoSEQ multiplex PCR, lists solely in-frame clones and lacks some. Of 6,000 to 8,000 clones listed, 65% to 80% are singletons. The sequencing used CD8+ T cells from blood, collected before the fourth cycle of nivolumab. The receptors come from a human donor with classical Hodgkin lymphoma.

The chain uses TRBV6-5 and TRBJ1-5; no clear D gene. The germline V gene has CDR1 MNHEY and CDR2 SVGAGI. With 5 bases removed from V and 4 bases from J, the gap between germline ends came to 9 bases. CDR3 length: 13 amino acids. The CDR3 sequence: CASSQSVNQPQHF. The DNA of the CDR3 is TGTGCCAGCAGTCAGTCCGTAAATCAGCCCCAGCATTTT.

This chain links TRBV7-9 with TRBJ2-3; 7 nucleotides match TRBD2. The V gene's germline CDR1 is SEHNR and CDR2 FQNEAQ (reference sequence). The V segment lost 5 bases and the J segment 1 base; nucleotides outside the gene matches: 9. This CDR3 spans 16 amino acids. The CDR3 DNA sequence: TGTGCCAGCAGCCAAGGCTTGGCGGGGGGCACAGATACGCAGTATTTT. It codes for CASSQGLAGGTDTQYF.

The rearrangement joins TRBV9 to TRBJ2-1; 7 bases map to TRBD1. The length of the CDR3 is 13 residues. V lost 4 bases to trimming and J lost 8 bases; unmatched junction nucleotides: 6. In germline, CDR1 is SGDLS, CDR2 YYNGEE. The CDR3 coding sequence is TGTGCCAGCAGCCGACAGGGTCGCGATGAGCAGTTCTTC. The encoded protein is CASSRQGRDEQFF.

This chain uses TRBV5-6 with TRBJ1-4; a weak D match, TRBD1 (6 bases). CDR3 size: 19 residues. V shed 0 bases and J shed 6 bases, with 24 bases lying between them. Germline V CDR1 and CDR2: SGHDT, YYEEEE. CDR3 nucleotide sequence: TGTGCCAGCAGCTTGGCCAACGGGGGCGCAGGGGCGATAGATGAAAAACTGTTTTTT. Translated: CASSLANGGAGAIDEKLFF. The entire variable domain, with the rest obtained from reference TRBV5-6 and TRBJ1-4, is as follows: DAGVTQSPTHLIKTRGQQVTLRCSPKSGHDTVSWYQQALGQGPQFIFQYYEEEERQRGNFPDRFSGHQFPNYSSELNVNALLLGDSALYLCASSLANGGAGAIDEKLFFGSGTQLSVL.

This chain links TRBV27 with TRBJ2-7; D may be TRBD1 or TRBD2 (5 bases each). In germline, CDR1 is MNHEY, CDR2 SMNVEV (reference sequence). V was trimmed by 2 bases and J by 7 bases, leaving 15 bases between them. The CDR3 has 14 residues. The CDR3 sequence: CASSLPGRIREQYF. The CDR3 DNA reads as TGTGCCAGCAGTTTACCGGGACGTATTAGGGAGCAGTACTTC.

V is TRBV7-9 and J is TRBJ1-5, with TRBD1 as a possible D gene (6 bases). V lost 1 base and J 1 base, leaving 17 bases between the germline ends. The germline V gene has CDR1 SEHNR and CDR2 FQNEAQ (reference sequence). The CDR3 totals 18 residues. The CDR3 here is CASSLGSGGGASNQPQHF. In DNA, the CDR3 is TGTGCCAGCAGCTTAGGATCGGGTGGGGGGGCGAGCAATCAGCCCCAGCATTTT.

The V call is TRBV19, the J call TRBJ1-1, with D perhaps matching TRBD1 (6 bases). CDR3 length equals 15 residues. Per germline, CDR1 LNHDA and CDR2 SQIVND (reference sequence). The ends were cut back, 3 bases at V and 2 bases at J, with 13 bases in the middle. Here the CDR3 reads CASSIQTGLNTEAFF. In DNA form, the CDR3 reads TGTGCCAGTAGTATCCAGACAGGACTAAACACTGAAGCTTTCTTT.

The V gene is TRBV7-6, the J gene TRBJ1-5; TRBD1 aligns across 9 bases. V was pared by 5 bases and J by 4 bases, with 6 bases of the junction left unmatched. Germline V gives CDR1 SGHVS, CDR2 FNYEAQ. The CDR3 runs to 15 residues. The chain's CDR3 is CASSPWTGVNQPQHF. The DNA for the CDR3 is TGTGCCAGCAGCCCCTGGACAGGGGTAAATCAGCCCCAGCATTTT.